The rows below give T cell receptor beta chains drawn from one sample of a study of shared clonotypes between healthy human individuals. Clones were sequenced by immunoSEQ multiplex PCR, and TCRdb holds only the in-frame ones, with some missing. Of approximately 1,500,000 clones listed, roughly 96% are singletons. Sequenced material: naive CD4+ T cells sorted from blood. These receptors were collected from a man aged 30 to 39 in good health. Each CDR3 is given with its conserved first and last residue. Fields, in order: clone size, J gene, V gene, D gene, CDR3 protein, CDR3 DNA. A D gene is named only where the DNA matches it firmly. Only some rows state a clone size, as once, few, many or a class for expanded clones.

clone_size: .
j_call: TRBJ2-7
v_call: TRBV7-9
d_call: TRBD2
cdr3_aa: CASSLVIAGPSYEQYF
cdr3_nt: TGTGCCAGCAGCTTAGTAATAGCGGGACCGTCCTACGAGCAGTACTTC

clone_size: .
j_call: TRBJ2-7
v_call: TRBV5-5
d_call: .
cdr3_aa: CASSLEVRSPKTEQYF
cdr3_nt: TGTGCCAGCAGCTTGGAGGTCCGGTCCCCTAAAACTGAGCAGTACTTC

clone_size: .
j_call: TRBJ1-2
v_call: TRBV6-6
d_call: TRBD1
cdr3_aa: CASNGQGNYGYTF
cdr3_nt: TGTGCCAGCAACGGACAGGGAAACTATGGCTACACCTTC

clone_size: once
j_call: TRBJ2-1
v_call: TRBV5-4
d_call: .
cdr3_aa: CASSLGHREQFF
cdr3_nt: TGTGCCAGCAGCTTGGGCCACAGGGAGCAGTTCTTC

clone_size: once
j_call: TRBJ2-1
v_call: TRBV6-4
d_call: TRBD2
cdr3_aa: CASSPSGRANEQFF
cdr3_nt: TGTGCCAGCAGTCCTAGCGGGAGGGCCAATGAGCAGTTCTTC

clone_size: .
j_call: TRBJ2-1
v_call: TRBV2
d_call: TRBD2
cdr3_aa: CASSSRTSSEQFF
cdr3_nt: TGTGCCAGCAGTTCCCGGACTAGCTCTGAGCAGTTCTTC

clone_size: .
j_call: TRBJ2-7
v_call: TRBV28
d_call: TRBD1
cdr3_aa: CASSLSRGPTGQYF
cdr3_nt: TGTGCCAGCAGTTTGTCAAGGGGGCCCACAGGTCAGTACTTC

clone_size: .
j_call: TRBJ2-7
v_call: TRBV6-5
d_call: TRBD1
cdr3_aa: CASSYSRYRGSYEQYF
cdr3_nt: TGTGCCAGCAGTTACTCGCGGTACAGGGGCTCCTACGAGCAGTACTTC

clone_size: .
j_call: TRBJ2-7
v_call: TRBV5-4
d_call: .
cdr3_aa: CASSLDPGYEQYF
cdr3_nt: TGTGCCAGCAGCTTGGATCCAGGATACGAGCAGTACTTC

clone_size: .
j_call: TRBJ2-1
v_call: TRBV12-5
d_call: TRBD2
cdr3_aa: CASGLVGGRGTYNEQFF
cdr3_nt: TGTGCTAGTGGTTTGGTAGGCGGGAGAGGGACCTACAATGAGCAGTTCTTC

clone_size: .
j_call: TRBJ1-2
v_call: TRBV18
d_call: .
cdr3_aa: CASSPGTSHYGYTF
cdr3_nt: TGTGCCAGCTCACCAGGGACATCCCACTATGGCTACACCTTC

clone_size: .
j_call: TRBJ1-2
v_call: TRBV2
d_call: .
cdr3_aa: CASSEEGHYGYTF
cdr3_nt: TGTGCCAGCAGTGAAGAGGGCCACTATGGCTACACCTTC

clone_size: .
j_call: TRBJ2-7
v_call: TRBV15
d_call: .
cdr3_aa: CATSRDRAGPRSYEQYF
cdr3_nt: TGTGCCACCAGCAGAGATCGGGCGGGACCCAGGTCCTACGAGCAGTACTTC

clone_size: .
j_call: TRBJ2-7
v_call: TRBV28
d_call: TRBD2
cdr3_aa: CASSSYVAGPSYEQYF
cdr3_nt: TGTGCCAGCAGTTCATACGTAGCGGGACCCTCCTACGAGCAGTACTTC

clone_size: .
j_call: TRBJ2-7
v_call: TRBV18
d_call: .
cdr3_aa: CASSPPGGYEQYF
cdr3_nt: TGTGCCAGCTCACCCCCTGGGGGCTACGAGCAGTACTTC

clone_size: .
j_call: TRBJ2-1
v_call: TRBV28
d_call: .
cdr3_aa: CASSRQVMLYNEQFF
cdr3_nt: TGTGCCAGCAGCAGACAGGTCATGCTCTACAATGAGCAGTTCTTC

clone_size: .
j_call: TRBJ2-3
v_call: TRBV5-5
d_call: .
cdr3_aa: CASSHGARTDTQYF
cdr3_nt: TGTGCCAGCAGCCACGGGGCCCGCACAGATACGCAGTATTTT

clone_size: .
j_call: TRBJ1-5
v_call: TRBV2
d_call: .
cdr3_aa: CASSAESGNQPQHF
cdr3_nt: TGTGCCAGCAGTGCCGAAAGTGGCAATCAGCCCCAGCATTTT

clone_size: .
j_call: TRBJ2-3
v_call: TRBV20-1
d_call: TRBD2
cdr3_aa: CSALAGDTQYF
cdr3_nt: TGCAGTGCTTTAGCGGGAGATACGCAGTATTTT

clone_size: .
j_call: TRBJ1-2
v_call: TRBV19
d_call: .
cdr3_aa: CASSSEAPLNYGYTF
cdr3_nt: TGTGCCAGTAGTTCTGAGGCACCTCTTAACTATGGCTACACCTTC

clone_size: .
j_call: TRBJ2-5
v_call: TRBV30
d_call: .
cdr3_aa: CAWSPLGTIQETQYF
cdr3_nt: TGTGCCTGGAGTCCCCTCGGGACAATCCAAGAGACCCAGTACTTC

clone_size: .
j_call: TRBJ2-5
v_call: TRBV5-1
d_call: TRBD1
cdr3_aa: CAVRDRGLETQYF
cdr3_nt: TGCGCCGTTCGGGACAGGGGATTGGAGACCCAGTACTTC

clone_size: .
j_call: TRBJ2-5
v_call: TRBV7-2
d_call: .
cdr3_aa: CASSLGWGQETQYF
cdr3_nt: TGTGCCAGCAGCCTCGGGTGGGGGCAAGAGACCCAGTACTTC

clone_size: .
j_call: TRBJ2-1
v_call: TRBV5-6
d_call: .
cdr3_aa: CASSFIKNIYNEQFF
cdr3_nt: TGTGCCAGCAGCTTCATAAAAAATATCTACAATGAGCAGTTCTTC

clone_size: .
j_call: TRBJ2-2
v_call: TRBV7-8
d_call: TRBD1
cdr3_aa: CASSLGSGGNTGELFF
cdr3_nt: TGTGCCAGCAGCTTAGGTTCAGGGGGAAACACCGGGGAGCTGTTTTTT

clone_size: .
j_call: TRBJ1-4
v_call: TRBV6-5
d_call: .
cdr3_aa: CASSYHSQQEKLFF
cdr3_nt: TGTGCCAGCAGTTATCACAGCCAACAGGAAAAACTGTTTTTT

clone_size: .
j_call: TRBJ2-2
v_call: TRBV7-6
d_call: TRBD1
cdr3_aa: CASSRTGNTGELFF
cdr3_nt: TGTGCCAGCAGTAGGACAGGGAACACCGGGGAGCTGTTTTTT